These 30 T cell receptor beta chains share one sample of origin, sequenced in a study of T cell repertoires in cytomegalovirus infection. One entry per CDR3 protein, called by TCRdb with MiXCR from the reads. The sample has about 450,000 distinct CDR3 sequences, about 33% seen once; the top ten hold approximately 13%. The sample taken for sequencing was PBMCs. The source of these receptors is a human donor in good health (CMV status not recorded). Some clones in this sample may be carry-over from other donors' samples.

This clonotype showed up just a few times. This CDR3 reads CASSRETGVGGYTF. CDR3 nucleotide sequence: TGTGCCAGCAGCCGAGAAACAGGAGTGGGTGGCTACACCTTC. V gene TRBV11-2 combines with J gene TRBJ1-2, with D perhaps TRBD1 (5 bases). Looked up from germline, CDR1 is SGHAT and CDR2 is FQNNGV. The CDR3 totals 14 residues. V lost 5 bases to trimming and J lost 7 bases, with 17 bases between them.

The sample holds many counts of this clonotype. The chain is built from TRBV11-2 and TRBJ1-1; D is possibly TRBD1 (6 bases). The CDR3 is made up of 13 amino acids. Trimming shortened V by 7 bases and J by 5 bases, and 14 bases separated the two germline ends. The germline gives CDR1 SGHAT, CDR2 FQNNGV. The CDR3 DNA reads TGTGCCAGCACCAAAACAGGGAAGACTGAAGCTTTCTTT. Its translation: CASTKTGKTEAFF.

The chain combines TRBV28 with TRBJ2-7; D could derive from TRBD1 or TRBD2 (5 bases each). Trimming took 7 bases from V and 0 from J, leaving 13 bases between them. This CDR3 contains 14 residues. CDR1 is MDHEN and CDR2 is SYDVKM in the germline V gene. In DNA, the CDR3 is TGTGCCAGCATCTCAGGGAGCGCCTCCTACGAGCAGTACTTC. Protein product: CASISGSASYEQYF.

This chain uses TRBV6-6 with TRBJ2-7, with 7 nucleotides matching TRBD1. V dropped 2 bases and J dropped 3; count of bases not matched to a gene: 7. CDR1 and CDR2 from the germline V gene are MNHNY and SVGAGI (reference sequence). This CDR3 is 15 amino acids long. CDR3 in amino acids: CASSYLGQDNYEQYF. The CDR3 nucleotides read TGTGCCAGCAGTTACCTCGGACAGGACAACTACGAGCAGTACTTC.

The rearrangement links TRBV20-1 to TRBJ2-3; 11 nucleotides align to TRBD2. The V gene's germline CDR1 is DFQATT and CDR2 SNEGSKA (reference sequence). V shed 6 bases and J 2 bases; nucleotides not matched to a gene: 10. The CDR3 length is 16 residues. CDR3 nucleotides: TGCAGTGCGCCAACCACTAGCGGGGGATCCACAGATACGCAGTATTTT. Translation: CSAPTTSGGSTDTQYF.

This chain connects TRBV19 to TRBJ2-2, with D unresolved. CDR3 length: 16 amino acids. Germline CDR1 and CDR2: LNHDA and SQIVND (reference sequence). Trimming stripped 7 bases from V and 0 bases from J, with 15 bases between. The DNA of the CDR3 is TGTGCCAGTACGGCCTCGGGTAGAGCGAACACCGGGGAGCTGTTTTTT. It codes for CASTASGRANTGELFF. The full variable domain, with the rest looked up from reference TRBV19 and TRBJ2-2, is DGGITQSPKYLFRKEGQNVTLSCEQNLNHDAMYWYRQDPGQGLRLIYYSQIVNDFQKGDIAEGYSVSREKKESFPLTVTSAQKNPTAFYLCASTASGRANTGELFFGEGSRLTVL.

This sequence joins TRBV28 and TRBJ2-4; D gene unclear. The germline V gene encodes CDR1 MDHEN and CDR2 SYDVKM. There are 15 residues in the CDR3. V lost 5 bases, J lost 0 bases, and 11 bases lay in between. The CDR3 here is CASSPWNGAKNIQYF. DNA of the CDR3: TGTGCCAGCAGTCCCTGGAATGGAGCCAAAAACATTCAGTACTTC.

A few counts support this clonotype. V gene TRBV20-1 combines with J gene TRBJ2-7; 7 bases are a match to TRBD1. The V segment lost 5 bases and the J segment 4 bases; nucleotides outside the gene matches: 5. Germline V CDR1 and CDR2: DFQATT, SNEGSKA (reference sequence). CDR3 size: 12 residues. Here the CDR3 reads CSAPGTAYEQYF. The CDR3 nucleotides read TGCAGTGCTCCCGGGACAGCATACGAGCAGTACTTC.

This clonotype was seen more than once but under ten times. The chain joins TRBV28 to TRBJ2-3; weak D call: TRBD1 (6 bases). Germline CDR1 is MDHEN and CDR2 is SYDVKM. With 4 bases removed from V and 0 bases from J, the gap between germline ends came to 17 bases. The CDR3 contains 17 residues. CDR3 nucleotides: TGTGCCAGCAGTTATCCCTCCTCAGGGGCTAGCACAGATACGCAGTATTTT. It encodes CASSYPSSGASTDTQYF.

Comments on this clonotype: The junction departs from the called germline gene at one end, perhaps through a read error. CDR3 coding DNA: TGTGCCAGCATCGCGGGGGGTAGCAATCAGCCCCAGCTTTTT. Translation: CASIAGGSNQPQLF. V gene TRBV12-3 or TRBV12-4 combines with J gene TRBJ1-5, with D possibly matching TRBD1 (5 bases). The CDR3 contains 14 residues.

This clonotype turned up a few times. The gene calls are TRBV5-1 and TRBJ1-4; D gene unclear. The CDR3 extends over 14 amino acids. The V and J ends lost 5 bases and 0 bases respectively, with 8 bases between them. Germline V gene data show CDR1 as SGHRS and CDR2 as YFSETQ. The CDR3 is CASRGMTTNEKLFF. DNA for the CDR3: TGCGCCAGCAGGGGGATGACAACTAATGAAAAACTGTTTTTT.

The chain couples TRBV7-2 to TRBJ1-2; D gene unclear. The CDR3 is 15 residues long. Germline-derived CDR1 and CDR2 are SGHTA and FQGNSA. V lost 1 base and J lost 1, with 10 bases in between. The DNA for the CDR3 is TGTGCCAGCAGCTTAGTATGGGCAGTTAACTATGGCTACACCTTC. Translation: CASSLVWAVNYGYTF.

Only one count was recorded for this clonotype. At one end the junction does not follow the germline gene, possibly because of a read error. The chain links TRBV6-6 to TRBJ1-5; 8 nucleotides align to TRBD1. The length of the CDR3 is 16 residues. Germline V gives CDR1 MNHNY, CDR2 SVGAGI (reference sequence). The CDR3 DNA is TGTGCCCGCAGGGAAAGACAGGGGCTTCGCAATCAGCCCCAGCATTTT. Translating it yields CARRERQGLRNQPQHF.

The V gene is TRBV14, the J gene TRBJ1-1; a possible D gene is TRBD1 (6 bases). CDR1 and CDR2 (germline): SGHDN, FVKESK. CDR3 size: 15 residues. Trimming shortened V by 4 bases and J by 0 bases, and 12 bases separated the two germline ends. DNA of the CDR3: TGTGCCAGCAGCCGATTGGACAGCTTGAACACTGAAGCTTTCTTT. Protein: CASSRLDSLNTEAFF.

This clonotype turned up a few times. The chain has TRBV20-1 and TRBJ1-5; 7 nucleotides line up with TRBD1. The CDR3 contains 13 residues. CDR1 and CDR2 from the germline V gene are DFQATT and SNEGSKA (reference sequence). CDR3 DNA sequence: TGCATTGTACAGGGGAACTATAGTCAGCCCCAGCATTTT. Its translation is CIVQGNYSQPQHF.

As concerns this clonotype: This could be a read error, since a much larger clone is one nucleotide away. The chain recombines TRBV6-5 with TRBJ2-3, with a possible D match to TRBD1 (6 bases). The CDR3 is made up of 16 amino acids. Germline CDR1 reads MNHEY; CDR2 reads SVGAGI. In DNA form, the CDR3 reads TGTGCCAGCAGTTACTGGCAGGGGTCTAGCACAGATACGCAGTCTTTT. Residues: CASSYWQGSSTDTQSF.

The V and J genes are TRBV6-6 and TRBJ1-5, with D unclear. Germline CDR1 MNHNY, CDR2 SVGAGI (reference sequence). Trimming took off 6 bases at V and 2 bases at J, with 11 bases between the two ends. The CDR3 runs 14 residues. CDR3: CASSPQAGNQPQHF. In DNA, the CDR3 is TGTGCCAGCAGCCCTCAAGCGGGCAATCAGCCCCAGCATTTT.

CDR3: CASSDPSGVGDTQYF. The CDR3 DNA reads as TGTGCCAGCAGTGACCCCAGCGGGGTTGGAGATACGCAGTATTTT. The chain couples TRBV2 to TRBJ2-3, with 7 bases fitting TRBD2. CDR3 length: 15 amino acids. J was trimmed by 5 bases and V by 3 bases; bases with no gene match: 8. Germline V gene sequence: CDR1 SNHLY, CDR2 FYNNEI.

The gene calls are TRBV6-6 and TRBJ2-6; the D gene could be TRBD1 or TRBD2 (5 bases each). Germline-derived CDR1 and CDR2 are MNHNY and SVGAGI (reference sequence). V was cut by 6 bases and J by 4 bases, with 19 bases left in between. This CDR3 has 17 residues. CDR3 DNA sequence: TGTGCCAGCAGCCCTCTACCCGGGGCCTGGGGGGCCAACGTCCTGACTTTC. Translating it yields CASSPLPGAWGANVLTF.

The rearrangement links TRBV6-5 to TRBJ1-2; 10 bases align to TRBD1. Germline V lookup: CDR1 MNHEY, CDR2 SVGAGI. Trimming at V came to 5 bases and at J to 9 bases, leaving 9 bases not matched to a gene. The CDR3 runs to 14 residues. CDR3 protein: CASSHDRGPSSYTF. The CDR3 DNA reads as TGTGCCAGCAGTCATGACAGGGGGCCTTCGAGCTACACCTTC.

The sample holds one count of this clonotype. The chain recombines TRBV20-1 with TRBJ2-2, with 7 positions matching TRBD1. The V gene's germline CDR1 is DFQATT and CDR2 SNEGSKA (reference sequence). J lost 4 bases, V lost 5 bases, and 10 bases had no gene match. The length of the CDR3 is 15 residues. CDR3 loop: CSARPRGGITGELFF. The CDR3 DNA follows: TGCAGTGCTCGACCGAGAGGGGGCATCACCGGGGAGCTGTTTTTT.

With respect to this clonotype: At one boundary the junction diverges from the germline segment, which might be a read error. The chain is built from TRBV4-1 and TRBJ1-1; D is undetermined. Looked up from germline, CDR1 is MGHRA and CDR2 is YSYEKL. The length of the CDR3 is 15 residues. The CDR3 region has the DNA TGTGCCAGCAGCCAAGATGGACGGGGTTGGACTGAAGCTTTCTTT. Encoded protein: CASSQDGRGWTEAFF.

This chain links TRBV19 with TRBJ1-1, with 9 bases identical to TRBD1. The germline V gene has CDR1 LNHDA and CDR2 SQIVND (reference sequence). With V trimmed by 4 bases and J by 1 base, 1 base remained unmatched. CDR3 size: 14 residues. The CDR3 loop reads CASSRGQGNTEAFF. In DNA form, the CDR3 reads TGTGCCAGTAGTAGGGGACAGGGGAACACTGAAGCTTTCTTT.

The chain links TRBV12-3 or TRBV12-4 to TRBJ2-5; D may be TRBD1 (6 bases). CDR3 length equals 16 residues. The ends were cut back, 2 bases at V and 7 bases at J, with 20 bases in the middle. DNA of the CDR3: TGTGCCAGCAGTTTATCTTACAGGGATGGGGTCGGGACCCAGTACTTC. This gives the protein CASSLSYRDGVGTQYF.

The CDR3 coding sequence is TGTGCCAGCAGCCGCAAATACGCTAATACGCAGTATTTT. Its translation: CASSRKYANTQYF. This chain joins TRBV7-2 and TRBJ2-3; no definite D call. Germline V gene data show CDR1 as SGHTA and CDR2 as FQGNSA. The V gene lost 5 bases and the J gene lost 7 bases, with 13 bases spanning the gap. This CDR3 is built from 13 residues.

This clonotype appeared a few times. CDR3 loop: CASSASGGALDTQYF. CDR3 DNA sequence: TGTGCCAGCAGCGCTAGCGGGGGGGCGTTAGATACGCAGTATTTT. V is TRBV12-3 or TRBV12-4 and J is TRBJ2-3; the match to TRBD2 covers 12 bases. The CDR3 is made up of 15 amino acids. The trim removed 6 bases at V and 5 bases at J, leaving 6 bases unmatched.

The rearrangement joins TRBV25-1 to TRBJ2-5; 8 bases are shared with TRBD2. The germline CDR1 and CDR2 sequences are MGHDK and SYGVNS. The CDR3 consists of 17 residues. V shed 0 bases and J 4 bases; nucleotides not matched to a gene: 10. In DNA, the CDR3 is TGTGCCAGCAGTGAATATGTTCTGCGGGGGGATCCAGAGACCCAGTACTTC. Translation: CASSEYVLRGDPETQYF.

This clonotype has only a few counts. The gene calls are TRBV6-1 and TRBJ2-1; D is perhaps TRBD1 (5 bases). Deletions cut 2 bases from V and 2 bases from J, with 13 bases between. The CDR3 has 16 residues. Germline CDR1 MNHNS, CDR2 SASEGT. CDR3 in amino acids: CASSEFEQDPYNEQFF. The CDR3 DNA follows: TGTGCCAGCAGTGAATTTGAACAGGACCCCTACAATGAGCAGTTCTTC.

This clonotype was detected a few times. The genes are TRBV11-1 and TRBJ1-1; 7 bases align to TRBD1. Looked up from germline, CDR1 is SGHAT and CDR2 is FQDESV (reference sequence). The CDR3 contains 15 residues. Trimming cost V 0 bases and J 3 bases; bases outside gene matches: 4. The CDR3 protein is CASSLARGQYTEAFF. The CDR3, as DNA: TGTGCCAGCAGCTTAGCGAGGGGACAGTACACTGAAGCTTTCTTT.

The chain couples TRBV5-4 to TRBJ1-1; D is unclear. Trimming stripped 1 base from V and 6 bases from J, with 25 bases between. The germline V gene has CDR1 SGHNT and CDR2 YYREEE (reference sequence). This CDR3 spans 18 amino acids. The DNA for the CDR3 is TGTGCCAGCAGCTTGCAGTTGGGCAGTCTATCAGGAGGCGCTGAAGCTTTCTTT. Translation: CASSLQLGSLSGGAEAFF. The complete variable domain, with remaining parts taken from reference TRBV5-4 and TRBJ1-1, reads ETGVTQSPTHLIKTRGQQVTLRCSSQSGHNTVSWYQQALGQGPQFIFQYYREEENGRGNFPPRFSGLQFPNYSSELNVNALELDDSALYLCASSLQLGSLSGGAEAFFGQGTRLTVV.